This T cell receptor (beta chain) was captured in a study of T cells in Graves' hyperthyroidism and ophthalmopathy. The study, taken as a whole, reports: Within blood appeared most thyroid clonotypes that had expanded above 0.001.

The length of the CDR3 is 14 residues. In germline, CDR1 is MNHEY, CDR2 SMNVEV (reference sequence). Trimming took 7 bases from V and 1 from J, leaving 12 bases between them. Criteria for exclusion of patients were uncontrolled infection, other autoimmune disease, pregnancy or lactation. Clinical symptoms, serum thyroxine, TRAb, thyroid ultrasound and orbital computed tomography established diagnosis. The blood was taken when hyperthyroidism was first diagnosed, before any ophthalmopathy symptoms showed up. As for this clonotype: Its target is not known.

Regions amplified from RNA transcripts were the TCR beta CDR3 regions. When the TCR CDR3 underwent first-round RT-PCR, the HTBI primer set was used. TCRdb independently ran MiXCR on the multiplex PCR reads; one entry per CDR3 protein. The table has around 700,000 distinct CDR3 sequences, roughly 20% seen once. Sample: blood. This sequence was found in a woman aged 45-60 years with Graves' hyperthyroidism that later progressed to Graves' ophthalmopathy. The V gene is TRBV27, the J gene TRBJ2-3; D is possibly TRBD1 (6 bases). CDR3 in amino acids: CASNQQGRTDTQYF. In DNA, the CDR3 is TGTGCCAGCAACCAACAGGGTCGCACAGATACGCAGTATTTT.